This section outlines one T cell receptor (beta chain) sequence together with its context. Antigen specificity is unknown. Only healthy Caucasians were enrolled as donors. The sample is drawn from a study of identical twins. Study results and limitations: The same donors were not followed; conclusions instead depended on cross-sectional statistical analysis.

Trimming stripped 2 bases from V and 4 bases from J, with 15 bases between. The germline CDR1 and CDR2 sequences are MNHEY and SMNVEV (reference sequence). The CDR3 loop spans 15 amino acids. A template switching step contributed a universal primer site, while unique molecular identifiers were present in the cDNA. TCRdb reprocessed the 5' RACE reads via MiXCR and lists one record per CDR3 protein. The table shows about 190,000 distinct CDR3 sequences, with approximately 15% occurring only once. In addition, the sample was reused for a study of T cells expressing NK-cell markers. As reported in that work: The study drew TCR beta repertoires from sorted CD3+CD56+NKG2C+, CD3+CD56+NKG2C- and CD3+CD56-NKG2C+ T cells.

Sequencing input: CD8+ T cells sorted from blood. The clonotype comes from a woman aged 18 to 35 in good health. The genes are TRBV27 and TRBJ2-7; perhaps TRBD1 as D (6 bases). The CDR3 spells CASSLRGTDLYEQYF. As DNA, the CDR3 is TGTGCCAGCAGTTTAAGGGGGACGGATCTTTACGAGCAGTACTTC.